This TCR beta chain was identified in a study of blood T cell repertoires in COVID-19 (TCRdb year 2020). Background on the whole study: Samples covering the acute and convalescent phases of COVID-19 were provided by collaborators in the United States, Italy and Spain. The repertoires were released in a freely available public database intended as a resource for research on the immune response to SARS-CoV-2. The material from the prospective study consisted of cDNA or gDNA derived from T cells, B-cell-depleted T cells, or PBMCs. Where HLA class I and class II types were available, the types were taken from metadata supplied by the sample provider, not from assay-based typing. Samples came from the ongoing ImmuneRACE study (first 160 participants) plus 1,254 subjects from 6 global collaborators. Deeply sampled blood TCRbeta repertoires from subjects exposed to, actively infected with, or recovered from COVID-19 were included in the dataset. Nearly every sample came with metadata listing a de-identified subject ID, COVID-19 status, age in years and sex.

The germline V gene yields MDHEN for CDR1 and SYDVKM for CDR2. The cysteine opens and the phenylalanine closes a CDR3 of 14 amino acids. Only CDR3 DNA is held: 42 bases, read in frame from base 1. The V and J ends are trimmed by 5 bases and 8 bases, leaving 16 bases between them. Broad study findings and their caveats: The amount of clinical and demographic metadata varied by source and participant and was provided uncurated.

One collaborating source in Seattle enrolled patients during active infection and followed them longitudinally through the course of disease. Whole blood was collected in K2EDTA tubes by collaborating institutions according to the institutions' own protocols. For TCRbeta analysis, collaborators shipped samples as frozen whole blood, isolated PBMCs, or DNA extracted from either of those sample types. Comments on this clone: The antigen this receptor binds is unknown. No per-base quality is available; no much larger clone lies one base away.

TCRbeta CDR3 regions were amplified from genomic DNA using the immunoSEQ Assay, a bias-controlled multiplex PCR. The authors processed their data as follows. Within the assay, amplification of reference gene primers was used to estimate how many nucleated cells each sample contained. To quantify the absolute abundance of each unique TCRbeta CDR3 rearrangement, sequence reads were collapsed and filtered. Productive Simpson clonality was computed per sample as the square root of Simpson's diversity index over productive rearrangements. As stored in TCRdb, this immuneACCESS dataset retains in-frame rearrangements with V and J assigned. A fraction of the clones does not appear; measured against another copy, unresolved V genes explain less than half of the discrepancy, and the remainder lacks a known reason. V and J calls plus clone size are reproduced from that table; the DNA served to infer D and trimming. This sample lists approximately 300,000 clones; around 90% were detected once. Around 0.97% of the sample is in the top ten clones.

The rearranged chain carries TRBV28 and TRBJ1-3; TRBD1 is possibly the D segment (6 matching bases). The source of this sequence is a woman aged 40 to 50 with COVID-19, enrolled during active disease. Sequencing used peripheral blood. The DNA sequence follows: TGTGCCAGCAGTGCGGGGGCGCGGACCGACACCATATATTTT. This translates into CASSAGARTDTIYF.